The 8 T cell receptor beta chains below come from one sample, sequenced in a study of OX40 agonist ivuxolimab in advanced cancers. The method was the immunoSEQ multiplex PCR assay. This immuneACCESS table, as held by TCRdb, lists in-frame sequences with V and J called but not all clones. Of the missing ones, under half trace to an unresolved V gene in checked studies; the others have no known cause. The sample table shows around 37,000 clones, and over 80% are seen once. The ten top clones hold roughly 20% of the sample. Material: CD4+ or CD8+ T cells sorted from blood, obtained in a trial of the OX40 agonist ivuxolimab. The receptors originated from an adult with an advanced solid tumor such as melanoma, head and neck, liver or kidney cancer.

The chain joins TRBV5-8 to TRBJ1-5; 11 bases line up with TRBD1. This CDR3 spans 15 amino acids. With 2 bases clipped from V and 5 bases from J, the junction kept 3 bases outside the gene matches. CDR1 is SGHTS, CDR2 YDEGEE, per germline. The CDR3 DNA is TGTGCCAGCAGCTTCGGGACAGGGGGTTATCAGCCCCAGCATTTT. Protein product: CASSFGTGGYQPQHF.

The rearrangement links TRBV6-5 to TRBJ2-7; 12 bases line up with TRBD2. The J segment lost 2 bases and the V segment lost 7 bases, leaving 6 bases of the junction unmatched. Germline CDR1 is MNHEY and CDR2 is SVGAGI. This CDR3 comprises 15 residues. The CDR3 DNA sequence: TGTGCCAGCACCCCAAGACTAGCGGGGGCCTACGAGCAGTACTTC. Residues: CASTPRLAGAYEQYF.

The V call is TRBV4-1, the J call TRBJ2-1; perhaps TRBD2 as D (7 bases). This CDR3 region has 17 residues. Trimming took off 1 base at V and 6 bases at J, with 19 bases between the two ends. Germline loops: CDR1 MGHRA, CDR2 YSYEKL. This chain's CDR3 is CASSQVSGGGRRNEQFF. The CDR3 DNA reads TGCGCCAGCAGCCAAGTTAGTGGGGGGGGCAGGCGCAATGAGCAGTTCTTC.

The CDR3 reads CAWRAQGVSQKLFF. CDR3 DNA: TGTGCCTGGAGGGCTCAAGGGGTCTCACAGAAACTGTTTTTT. This sequence joins TRBV30 and TRBJ1-4; D possibly corresponds to TRBD1 (5 bases). The CDR3 loop spans 14 amino acids. Germline V gene data show CDR1 as GTSNPN and CDR2 as SVGIG (reference sequence). Trimming removed 3 bases from V and 11 bases from J, with 19 bases in between.

This chain joins TRBV4-1 and TRBJ1-1, with TRBD1 matching 7 bases. The germline CDR1 and CDR2 sequences are MGHRA and YSYEKL. The CDR3 sequence is 17 residues long. The J segment lost 6 bases and the V segment lost 1 base, leaving 14 bases of the junction unmatched. CDR3 in DNA: TGCGCCAGCAGCCAAGGGCGACAGGGATTGAGTTCGGCTGAAGCTTTCTTT. Protein product: CASSQGRQGLSSAEAFF.

The chain couples TRBV11-2 to TRBJ1-2; D unclear. CDR1 is SGHAT, CDR2 FQNNGV, per germline. Trimming pared 1 base from V and 3 bases from J, leaving 6 bases between. CDR3 length equals 13 residues. The CDR3 coding sequence is TGTGCCAGCAGCTTAGGGCAGTACTATGGCTACACCTTC. Protein: CASSLGQYYGYTF.

The chain uses TRBV5-1 and TRBJ2-6; TRBD1 might be the D (5 bases). The CDR3 is 21 residues long. The ends were cut back, 0 bases at V and 0 bases at J, with 22 bases in the middle. Germline V CDR1 and CDR2: SGHRS, YFSETQ. In DNA, the CDR3 is TGCGCCAGCAGCTTGGAAGGGGCAGTAAGGGGTCGGAACTCTGGGGCCAACGTCCTGACTTTC. Protein: CASSLEGAVRGRNSGANVLTF.

V and J are TRBV5-8 and TRBJ1-2; D ambiguous. The germline CDR1 and CDR2 sequences are SGHTS and YDEGEE. This CDR3 region has 14 residues. V was pared by 0 bases and J by 4 bases, with 10 bases between. CDR3 region: CASSLGRDVYGYTF. The CDR3, as DNA: TGTGCCAGCAGCTTGGGTAGGGATGTCTATGGCTACACCTTC.